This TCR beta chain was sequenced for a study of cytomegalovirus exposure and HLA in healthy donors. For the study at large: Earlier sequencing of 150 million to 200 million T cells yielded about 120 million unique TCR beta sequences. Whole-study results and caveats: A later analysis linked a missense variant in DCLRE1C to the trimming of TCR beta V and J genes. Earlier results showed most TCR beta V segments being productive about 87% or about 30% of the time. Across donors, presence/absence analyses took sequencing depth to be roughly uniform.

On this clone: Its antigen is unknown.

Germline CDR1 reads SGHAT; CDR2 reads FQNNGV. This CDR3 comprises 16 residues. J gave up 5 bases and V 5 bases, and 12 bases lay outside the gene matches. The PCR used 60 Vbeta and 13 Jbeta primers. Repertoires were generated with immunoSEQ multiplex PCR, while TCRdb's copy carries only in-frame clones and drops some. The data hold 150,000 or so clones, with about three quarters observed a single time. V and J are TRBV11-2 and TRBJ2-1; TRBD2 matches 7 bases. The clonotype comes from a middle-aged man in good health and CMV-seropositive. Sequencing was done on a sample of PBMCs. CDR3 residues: CASSPRDYVRDNEQFF. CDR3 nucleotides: TGTGCCAGCAGCCCAAGGGACTACGTTCGTGACAATGAGCAGTTCTTC.